This T cell receptor beta chain derives from a study of T cells in Graves' hyperthyroidism and ophthalmopathy. Amplification of TCR beta CDR3 regions used RNA as the template. The TCR CDR3 was amplified in a first-round RT-PCR using the HTBI primer set. TCRdb recomputed calls from the multiplex PCR reads with MiXCR, one row per CDR3 protein. The sample lists about 560,000 distinct CDR3 sequences; 12% to 15% were seen once. Note on this clonotype: This sequence may be a read error, since a much larger clone differs from it by one base.

Graves' hyperthyroidism showing no ophthalmopathy progression within 18 months was considered stable. Each patient was aged 18 to 65 and had newly diagnosed hyperthyroidism of under 2 months' duration. Sequenced material: blood. This clonotype was sampled from a woman in her thirties or forties with Graves' hyperthyroidism.

The CDR3, as DNA: TGTGCCAGCAGCCAAGATAGGACGGCAAGCACAGATACGCGGTATTTT. Translation gives CASSQDRTASTDTRYF. The rearrangement links TRBV3-1 to TRBJ2-3; D unresolved. Germline V gene lookup returns CDR1 LGHDT and CDR2 YNNKEL (reference sequence). This CDR3 is 16 amino acids long.